This record covers a single TCR beta chain. Original handling: Nucleated cell number was recorded as an estimate derived from reference gene primer amplification. Clones were sequenced by immunoSEQ multiplex PCR, and TCRdb holds only the in-frame ones, with some missing. V, J and clone size reflect that table, while D and trimming were determined from the DNA. The sample consists of tens of thousands of clones, approximately 88% of them appearing once. This sample was taken from a study of blood T cell repertoires in COVID-19. Study as a whole: The study drew acute and convalescent COVID-19 samples from the United States, Italy and Spain. Sample material is recorded as cDNA or gDNA derived from T cells, B-cell-depleted T cells, or PBMCs.

Trimming stripped 0 bases from V and 3 bases from J, with 5 bases between. The CDR3 covers 13 residues. Germline V CDR1 and CDR2: SNHLY, FYNNEI. This chain uses TRBV2 with TRBJ1-2; D is unclear. Sequenced sample: peripheral blood. The receptor's source is a man older than 75 with active or convalescent COVID-19. Here the CDR3 reads CASSEARHYGYTF. CDR3 nucleotides: TGTGCCAGCAGTGAAGCGCGGCACTATGGCTACACCTTC.